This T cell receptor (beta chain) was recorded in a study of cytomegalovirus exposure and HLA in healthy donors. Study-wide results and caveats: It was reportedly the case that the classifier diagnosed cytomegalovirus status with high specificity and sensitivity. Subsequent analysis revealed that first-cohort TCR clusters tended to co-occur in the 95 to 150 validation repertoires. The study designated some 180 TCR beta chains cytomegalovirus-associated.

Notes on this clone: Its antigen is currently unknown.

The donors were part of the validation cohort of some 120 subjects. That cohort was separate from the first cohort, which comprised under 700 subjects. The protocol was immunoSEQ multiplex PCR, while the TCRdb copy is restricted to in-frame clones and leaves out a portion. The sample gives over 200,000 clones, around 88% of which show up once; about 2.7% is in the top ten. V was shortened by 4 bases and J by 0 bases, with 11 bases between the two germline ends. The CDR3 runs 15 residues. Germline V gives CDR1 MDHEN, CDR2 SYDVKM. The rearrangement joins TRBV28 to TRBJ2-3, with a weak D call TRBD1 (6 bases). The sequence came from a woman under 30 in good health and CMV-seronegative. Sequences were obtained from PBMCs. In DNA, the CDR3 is TGTGCCAGCAGTTCCCCTCAGGGGAGCACAGATACGCAGTATTTT. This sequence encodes CASSSPQGSTDTQYF.